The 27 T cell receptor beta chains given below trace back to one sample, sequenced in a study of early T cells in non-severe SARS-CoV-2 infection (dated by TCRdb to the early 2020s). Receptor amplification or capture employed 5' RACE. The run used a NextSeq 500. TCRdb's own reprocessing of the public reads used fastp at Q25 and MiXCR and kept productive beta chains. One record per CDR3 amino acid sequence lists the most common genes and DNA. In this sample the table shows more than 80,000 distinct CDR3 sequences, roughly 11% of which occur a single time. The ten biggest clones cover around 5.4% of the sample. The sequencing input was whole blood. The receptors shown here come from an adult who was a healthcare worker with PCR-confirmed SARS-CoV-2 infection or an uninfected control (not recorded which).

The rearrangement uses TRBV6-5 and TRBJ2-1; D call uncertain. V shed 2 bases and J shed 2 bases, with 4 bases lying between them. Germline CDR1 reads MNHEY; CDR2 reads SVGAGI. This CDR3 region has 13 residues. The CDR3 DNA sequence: TGTGCCAGCAGTTACAGGGCCTACAATGAGCAGTTCTTC. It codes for CASSYRAYNEQFF.

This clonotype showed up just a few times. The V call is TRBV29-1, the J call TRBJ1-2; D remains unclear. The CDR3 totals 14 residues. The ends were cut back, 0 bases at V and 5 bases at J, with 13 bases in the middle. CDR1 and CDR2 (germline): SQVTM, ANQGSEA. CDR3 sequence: CSVEDRSIGYGYTF. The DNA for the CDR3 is TGCAGCGTTGAAGATAGAAGTATAGGGTATGGCTACACCTTC.

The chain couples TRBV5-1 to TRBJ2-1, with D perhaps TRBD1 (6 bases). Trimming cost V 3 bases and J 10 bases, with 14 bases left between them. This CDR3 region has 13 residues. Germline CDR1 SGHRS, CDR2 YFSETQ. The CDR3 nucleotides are TGCGCCAGCAGCTGGGGCCCTCAGGGGGAGCAGTTCTTC. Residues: CASSWGPQGEQFF.

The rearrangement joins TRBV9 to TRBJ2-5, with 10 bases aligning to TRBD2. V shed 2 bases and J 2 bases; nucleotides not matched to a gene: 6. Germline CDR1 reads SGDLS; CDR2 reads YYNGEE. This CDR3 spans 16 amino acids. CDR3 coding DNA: TGTGCCAGCAGCGTGAGTCCTAGCGGGGGTCAAGAGACCCAGTACTTC. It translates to CASSVSPSGGQETQYF.

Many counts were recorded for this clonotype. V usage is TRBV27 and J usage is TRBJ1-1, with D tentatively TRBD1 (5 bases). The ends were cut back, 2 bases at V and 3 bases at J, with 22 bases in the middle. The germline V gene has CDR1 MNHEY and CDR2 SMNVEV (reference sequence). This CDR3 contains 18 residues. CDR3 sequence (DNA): TGTGCCAGCAGTTTACGTGGGCAGGGAGCCGGGTCGGACACTGAAGCTTTCTTT. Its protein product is CASSLRGQGAGSDTEAFF.

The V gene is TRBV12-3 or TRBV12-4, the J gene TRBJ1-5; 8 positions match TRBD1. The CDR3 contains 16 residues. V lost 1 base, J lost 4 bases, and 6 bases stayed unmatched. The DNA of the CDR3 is TGTGCCAGCAGTTTAGGTCAGGGGGCGTCGAATCAGCCCCAGCATTTT. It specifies CASSLGQGASNQPQHF.

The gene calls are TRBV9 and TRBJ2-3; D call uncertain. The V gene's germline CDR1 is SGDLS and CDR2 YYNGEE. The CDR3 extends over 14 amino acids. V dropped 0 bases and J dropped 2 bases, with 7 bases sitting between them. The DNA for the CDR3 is TGTGCCAGCAGCGTAGCAGACGCCACAGATACGCAGTATTTT. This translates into CASSVADATDTQYF.

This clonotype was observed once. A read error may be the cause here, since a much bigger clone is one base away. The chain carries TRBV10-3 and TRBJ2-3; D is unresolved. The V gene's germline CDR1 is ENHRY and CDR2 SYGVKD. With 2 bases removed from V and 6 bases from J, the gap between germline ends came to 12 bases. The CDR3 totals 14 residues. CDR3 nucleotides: TGTGCCATCAGTGAGGAGTCCCGGCGGGATACGCAGTATTTT. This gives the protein CAISEESRRDTQYF.

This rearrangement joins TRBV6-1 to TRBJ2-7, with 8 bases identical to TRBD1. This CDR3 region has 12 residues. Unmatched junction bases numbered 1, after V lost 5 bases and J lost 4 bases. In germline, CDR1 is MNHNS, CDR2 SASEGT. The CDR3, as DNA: TGTGCCAGCAGTAGACAGGGGTACGAGCAGTACTTC. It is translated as CASSRQGYEQYF.

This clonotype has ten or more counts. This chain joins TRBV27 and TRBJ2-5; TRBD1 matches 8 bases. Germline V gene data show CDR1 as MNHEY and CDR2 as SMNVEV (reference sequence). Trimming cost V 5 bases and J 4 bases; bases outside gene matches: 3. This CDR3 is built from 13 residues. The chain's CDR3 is CASSGTGRETQYF. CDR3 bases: TGTGCCAGCAGTGGGACAGGCAGAGAGACCCAGTACTTC.

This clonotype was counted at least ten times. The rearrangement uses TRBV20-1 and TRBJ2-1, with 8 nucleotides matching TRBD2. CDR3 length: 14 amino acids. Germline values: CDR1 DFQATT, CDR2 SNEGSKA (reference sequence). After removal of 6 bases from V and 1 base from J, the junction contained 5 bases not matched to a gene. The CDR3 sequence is CSATSGSSYNEQFF. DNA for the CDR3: TGCAGTGCCACTAGCGGTTCGTCCTACAATGAGCAGTTCTTC.

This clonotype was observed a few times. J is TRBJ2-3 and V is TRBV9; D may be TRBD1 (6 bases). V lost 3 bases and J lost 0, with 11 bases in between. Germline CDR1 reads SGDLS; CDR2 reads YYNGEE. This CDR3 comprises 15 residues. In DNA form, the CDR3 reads TGTGCCAGCAGCGGGCGGACAGCTAGCACAGATACGCAGTATTTT. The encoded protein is CASSGRTASTDTQYF.

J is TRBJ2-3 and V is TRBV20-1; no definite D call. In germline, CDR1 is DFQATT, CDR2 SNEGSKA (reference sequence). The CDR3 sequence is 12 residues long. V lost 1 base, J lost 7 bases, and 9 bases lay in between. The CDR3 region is CSARVGSNTQYF. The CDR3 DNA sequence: TGCAGTGCTAGAGTGGGGTCGAATACGCAGTATTTT.

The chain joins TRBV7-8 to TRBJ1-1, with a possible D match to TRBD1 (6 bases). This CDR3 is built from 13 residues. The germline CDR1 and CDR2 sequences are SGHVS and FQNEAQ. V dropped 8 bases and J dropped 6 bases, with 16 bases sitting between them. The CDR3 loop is CASSIGGEAEAFF. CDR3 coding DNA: TGTGCCAGCTCCATAGGGGGGGAGGCTGAAGCTTTCTTT.

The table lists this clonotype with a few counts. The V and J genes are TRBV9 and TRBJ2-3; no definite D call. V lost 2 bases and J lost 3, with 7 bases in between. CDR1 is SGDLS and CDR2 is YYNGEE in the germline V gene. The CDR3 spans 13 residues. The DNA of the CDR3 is TGTGCCAGCAGCGTCCAGAATACAGATACGCAGTATTTT. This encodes CASSVQNTDTQYF.

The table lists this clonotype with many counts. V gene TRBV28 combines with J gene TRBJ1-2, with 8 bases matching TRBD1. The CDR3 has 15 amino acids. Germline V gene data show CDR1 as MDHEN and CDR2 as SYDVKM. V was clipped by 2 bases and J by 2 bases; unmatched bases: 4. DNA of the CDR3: TGTGCCAGCAGTTTACCCAGGACAGGGAACTATGGCTACACCTTC. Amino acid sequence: CASSLPRTGNYGYTF.

The CDR3 protein is CASSRKGHGYTF. The CDR3 DNA reads as TGTGCCAGCAGTAGGAAGGGCCATGGCTACACCTTC. This chain uses TRBV27 with TRBJ1-2; D remains ambiguous. Germline CDR1 MNHEY, CDR2 SMNVEV (reference sequence). The CDR3 is 12 residues long. Deletions cut 5 bases from V and 6 bases from J, with 10 bases between.

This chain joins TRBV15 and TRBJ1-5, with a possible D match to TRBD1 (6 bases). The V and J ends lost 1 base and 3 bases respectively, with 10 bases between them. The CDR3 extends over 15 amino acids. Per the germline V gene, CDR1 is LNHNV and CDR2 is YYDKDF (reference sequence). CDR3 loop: CATSRGPGDNQPQHF. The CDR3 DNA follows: TGTGCCACCAGCAGAGGGCCAGGGGACAATCAGCCCCAGCATTTT.

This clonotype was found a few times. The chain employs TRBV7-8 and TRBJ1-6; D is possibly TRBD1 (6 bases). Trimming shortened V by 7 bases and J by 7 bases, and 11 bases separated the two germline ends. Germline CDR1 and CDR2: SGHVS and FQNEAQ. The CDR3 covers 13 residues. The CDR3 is CASTDTGNSPLHF. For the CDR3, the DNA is TGTGCCAGCACCGACACAGGGAATTCACCCCTCCACTTT.

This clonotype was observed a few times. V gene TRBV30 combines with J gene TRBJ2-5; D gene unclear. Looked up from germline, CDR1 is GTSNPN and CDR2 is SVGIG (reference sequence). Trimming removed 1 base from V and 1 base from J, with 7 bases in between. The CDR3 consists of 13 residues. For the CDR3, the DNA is TGTGCCTGGAGTGGGGCAGGCCAAGAGACCCAGTACTTC. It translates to CAWSGAGQETQYF.

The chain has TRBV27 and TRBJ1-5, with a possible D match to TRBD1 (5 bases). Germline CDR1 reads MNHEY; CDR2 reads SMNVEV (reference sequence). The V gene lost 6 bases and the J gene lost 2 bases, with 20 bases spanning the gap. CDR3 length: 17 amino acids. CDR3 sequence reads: CASSVWGGFSGNQPQHF. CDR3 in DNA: TGTGCCAGCAGCGTATGGGGCGGGTTCTCGGGCAATCAGCCCCAGCATTTT.

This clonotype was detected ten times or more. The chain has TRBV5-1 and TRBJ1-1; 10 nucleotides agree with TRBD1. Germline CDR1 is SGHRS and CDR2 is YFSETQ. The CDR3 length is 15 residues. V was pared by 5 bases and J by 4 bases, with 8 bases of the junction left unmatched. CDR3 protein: CASSPGTGAGTEAFF. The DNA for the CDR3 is TGCGCCAGCAGTCCCGGGACAGGGGCGGGCACTGAAGCTTTCTTT.

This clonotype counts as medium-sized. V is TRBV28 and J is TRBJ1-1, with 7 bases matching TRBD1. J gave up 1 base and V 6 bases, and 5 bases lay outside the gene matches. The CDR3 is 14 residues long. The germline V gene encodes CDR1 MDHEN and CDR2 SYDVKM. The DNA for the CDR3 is TGTGCCAGCAGCCCAGGGACAGCGAACACTGAAGCTTTCTTT. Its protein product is CASSPGTANTEAFF.

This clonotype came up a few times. The chain's CDR3 is CASSLSRGRTQYF. CDR3 coding DNA: TGTGCCAGCAGCCTCTCGCGGGGGCGGACCCAGTACTTC. The V and J genes are TRBV7-3 and TRBJ2-5; D may be TRBD2 (7 bases). V lost 5 bases to trimming and J lost 7 bases, with 14 bases between them. The CDR3 is made up of 13 amino acids. Germline lookup yields CDR1 SGHTA and CDR2 FQGTGA.

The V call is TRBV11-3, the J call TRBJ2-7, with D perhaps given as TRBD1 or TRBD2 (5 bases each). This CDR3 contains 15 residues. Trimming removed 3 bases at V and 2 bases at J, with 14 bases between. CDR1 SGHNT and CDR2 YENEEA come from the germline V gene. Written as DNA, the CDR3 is TGTGCCAGCAGCTTTGGGGGATCAGGGCCCTACGAGCAGTACTTC. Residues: CASSFGGSGPYEQYF. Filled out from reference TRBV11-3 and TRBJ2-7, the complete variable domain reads EAGVVQSPRYKIIEKKQPVAFWCNPISGHNTLYWYLQNLGQGPELLIRYENEEAVDDSQLPKDRFSAERLKGVDSTLKIQPAELGDSAVYLCASSFGGSGPYEQYFGPGTRLTVT.

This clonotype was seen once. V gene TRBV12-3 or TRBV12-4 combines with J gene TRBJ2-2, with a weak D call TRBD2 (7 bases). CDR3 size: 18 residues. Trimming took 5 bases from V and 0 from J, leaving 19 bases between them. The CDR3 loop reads CASSASRGGASNTGELFF. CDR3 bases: TGTGCCAGCAGTGCCAGCCGCGGGGGCGCTTCGAACACCGGGGAGCTGTTTTTT.

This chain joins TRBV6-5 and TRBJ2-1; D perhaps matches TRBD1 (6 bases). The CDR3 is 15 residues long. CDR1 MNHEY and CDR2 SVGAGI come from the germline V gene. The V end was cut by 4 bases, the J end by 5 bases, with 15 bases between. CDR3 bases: TGTGCCAGCAGTTCGGGACACTCCCCTAACAATGAGCAGTTCTTC. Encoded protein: CASSSGHSPNNEQFF.